This entry concerns a single T cell receptor (beta chain). The CDR3 consists of 16 residues. V was pared by 1 base and J by 3 bases, with 6 bases of the junction left unmatched. The germline V gene has CDR1 LGHDT and CDR2 YNNKEL (reference sequence). The sample is drawn from a study of control samples from healthy donors and cancer patients. Assay: immunoSEQ multiplex PCR; the TCRdb copy retains only in-frame clones and omits some. The sample yields some 79,000 clones, 93% seen once. The clonotype originates from a woman in her thirties or forties with lung cancer. The chain links TRBV3-1 (or the pseudogene TRBV3-2) to TRBJ2-1; 7 bases line up with TRBD2. Sequencing was performed on PBMCs. The CDR3 loop reads CASSQGGGPGYNEQFF. CDR3 nucleotides: TGTGCCAGCAGCCAAGGGGGAGGGCCCGGCTACAATGAGCAGTTCTTC.